This TCR beta chain was captured by sequencing in a study of cytomegalovirus exposure and HLA in healthy donors (dated by TCRdb to the late 2010s). About the full investigation: A later analysis indicated that the 95 to 150 validation repertoires were generated on the platform also employed for the approximately 700 repertoires of the first cohort. The study aimed to test whether signatures of past pathogen exposure could be identified by cataloging public T cell receptors. Besides the first cohort of approximately 710 subjects, a separate validation cohort made up of over 95 different subjects was used. High-throughput TCR immunosequencing, statistical association of individual TCRs with disease status, and machine learning were combined to predict cytomegalovirus infection status. What the research found in general, with its limitations: The authors suggested that the approach could potentially be extended to other disease states and immunological phenotypes. The classifier was reported to diagnose cytomegalovirus status with high specificity and sensitivity in both the original and validation cohorts. The study gave a list of some 150 TCR beta chains associated with cytomegalovirus. Most TCR sequences were seen in very few donors, while some public TCRs were found in many individuals. In vitro tests confirmed that three of the cytomegalovirus-associated TCR beta chains recognize cytomegalovirus antigens. In a later analysis, TCRs clustered in the first cohort were found to also tend to co-occur in the roughly 120 validation repertoires, with over 90% of cluster scores above 0. A later analysis lacked HLA typing for the validation cohort, so it scored co-occurrence in that cohort across all 120 or so repertoires.

Concerning this clone: The antigen it recognizes is unknown. Base qualities are not at hand, and no much larger clone is one base apart.

Donors formed part of the validation cohort, which comprised some 120 subjects and was distinct from the first cohort of several hundred subjects. Receptor libraries were prepared by the immunoSEQ multiplex PCR assay. Under the source paper's analysis protocol: A statistical classification framework was built for diagnosing cytomegalovirus status from the catalog of TCR beta chain sequences. The source is immuneACCESS, and TCRdb retained only in-frame sequences with V and J called. Part of the clones is not carried over; for the studies checked, unresolved V genes explain less than half of this, and the remainder is unexplained. Clonal size and the V and J genes are those of that table, whereas D and trimming came from the DNA. The sample records about 280,000 clones, around nine tenths of which are singletons. Jointly, the top ten make up roughly 1% of the sample. V and J are truncated by 6 bases and 9 bases respectively, leaving an intervening sequence of 18 bases. CDR1 and CDR2, looked up from the germline V gene, are SNHLY and FYNNEI. Including the terminal cysteine and phenylalanine, the CDR3 comprises 13 residues. This entry keeps only the CDR3 DNA: 39 bases, framed from base 1.

The clonotype was recovered from a woman aged 18-30 years in good health and CMV-seronegative. Sequencing was performed on PBMCs. Here the chain combines TRBV2 and TRBJ2-7; the D gene is perhaps TRBD1, from 6 matching bases. The CDR3 protein is CASRQGTTLGQYF. The DNA is as follows: TGTGCCAGCAGACAGGGAACGACCCTCGGGCAGTACTTC.